This T cell receptor (beta chain) was recovered during a study of blood T cell repertoires in COVID-19. Study at large: Some COVID-19 samples were acute and others convalescent; all came from the United States, Italy and Spain. T cells, B-cell-depleted T cells, or PBMCs provided the cDNA or gDNA that served as material.

Original data processing: Estimated nucleated cell counts came from reference gene primer amplification. Profiled with immunoSEQ multiplex PCR; TCRdb holds only in-frame clones, not every one. V, J and clone size reflect that table, while D and trimming were determined from the DNA. This repertoire shows 210,000 or so clones, roughly four fifths found once; its top ten account for approximately 8%. This clone showed up just once. The germline V gene has CDR1 MDHEN and CDR2 SYDVKM. V was pared by 7 bases and J by 3 bases, with 12 bases of the junction left unmatched. CDR3 size: 16 residues. J is TRBJ1-2 and V is TRBV28, with 9 positions matching TRBD1. The sample taken for sequencing was peripheral blood. This TCR derives from a woman between 50 and 59 years old with active or convalescent COVID-19. The CDR3 sequence is CASTPHGGQGDYGYTF. Written as DNA, the CDR3 is TGTGCCAGCACCCCACATGGGGGACAGGGAGACTATGGCTACACCTTC.